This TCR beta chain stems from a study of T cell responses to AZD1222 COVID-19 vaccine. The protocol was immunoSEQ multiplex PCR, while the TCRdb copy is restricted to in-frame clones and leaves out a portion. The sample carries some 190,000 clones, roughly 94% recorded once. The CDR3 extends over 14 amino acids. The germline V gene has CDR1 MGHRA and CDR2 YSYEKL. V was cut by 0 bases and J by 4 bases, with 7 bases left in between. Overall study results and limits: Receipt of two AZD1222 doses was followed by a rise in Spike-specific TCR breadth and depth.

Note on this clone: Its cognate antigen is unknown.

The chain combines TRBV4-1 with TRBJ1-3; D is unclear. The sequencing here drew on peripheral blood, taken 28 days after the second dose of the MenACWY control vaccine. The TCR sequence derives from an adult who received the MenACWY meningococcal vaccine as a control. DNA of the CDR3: TGCGCCAGCAGCCAAGATCCGAGGGGAAACACCATATATTTT. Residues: CASSQDPRGNTIYF.